This T cell receptor (beta chain) is drawn from a study of blood T cell repertoires in COVID-19. About the study: Sample material is recorded as cDNA or gDNA derived from T cells, B-cell-depleted T cells, or PBMCs.

Trimming cost V 3 bases and J 4 bases; bases outside gene matches: 15. The CDR3 is 18 amino acids. CDR1 is MDHEN and CDR2 is SYDVKM in the germline V gene. Some clones are missing from TCRdb's copy, which holds only in-frame ones; the method was immunoSEQ multiplex PCR. This table holds about 210,000 clones, approximately 91% found once. The chain links TRBV28 to TRBJ1-2, with TRBD1 matching 9 bases. Sequencing was carried out using peripheral blood. The sequence was collected from a woman aged 35 to 49 with acute or convalescent COVID-19. The CDR3 reads CASSFPQGQGLILYGYTF. The CDR3 DNA sequence: TGTGCCAGCAGTTTCCCTCAGGGACAGGGCCTCATCCTCTATGGCTACACCTTC.